The rows below give T cell receptor beta chains drawn from one sample of a study of chemoradiotherapy in HPV16-positive cancers. Assay used: immunoSEQ multiplex PCR; TCRdb lists only in-frame clones, some missing. Altogether approximately 12,000 clones are present, 88% being singletons, with the ten largest covering about 2.4%. The source material was blood, sampled from a patient who underwent chemoradiotherapy. These receptors all come from a human donor with HPV-associated anogenital cancer. Both conserved end residues are part of each CDR3. Each record gives: CDR3 protein, CDR3 DNA, J gene, D gene, V gene, clone size. A D gene is named only where the DNA matches it firmly. Size is stated for part of the rows, as once, few or many counts, or as a class when the clone is expanded.

CASSQGVGYGYTF,TGCGCCAGCAGCCAAGGTGTCGGCTATGGCTACACCTTC,TRBJ1-2,-,TRBV4-1,-
CASRNGTGTYEQYF,TGTGCCAGCAGGAACGGGACGGGGACCTACGAGCAGTACTTC,TRBJ2-7,-,TRBV7-9,-
CASLKGASGVSRSYEQYF,TGTGCCAGCCTAAAAGGGGCTAGCGGGGTTTCCCGCTCCTACGAGCAGTACTTC,TRBJ2-7,TRBD2,TRBV5-5,once
CASSQDGQLYGYTF,TGCGCCAGCAGCCAAGATGGGCAGCTCTATGGCTACACCTTC,TRBJ1-2,-,TRBV4-1,-
CAWSGTGAELGYGYTF,TGTGCCTGGTCCGGGACAGGGGCCGAACTGGGCTATGGCTACACCTTC,TRBJ1-2,TRBD1,TRBV30,-
CASSLTSGGLTPKETQYF,TGCGCCAGCAGCTTGACTAGCGGGGGCCTTACTCCTAAAGAGACCCAGTACTTC,TRBJ2-5,TRBD2,TRBV5-1,few
CASRSGTDSNEQFF,TGCGCCAGCAGGTCCGGGACTGACTCTAATGAGCAGTTCTTC,TRBJ2-1,-,TRBV5-1,-
CASSYSTTHIYNEQFF,TGTGCCAGCAGTTACTCGACCACCCACATCTACAATGAGCAGTTCTTC,TRBJ2-1,-,TRBV6-5,-
CASSAWDSRETQYF,TGTGCCAGCAGCGCCTGGGACAGCAGGGAGACCCAGTACTTC,TRBJ2-5,TRBD1,TRBV9,-
CASNRDYQETQYF,TGTGCCAGCAATCGGGACTACCAAGAGACCCAGTACTTC,TRBJ2-5,-,TRBV6-1,-
CSARDSRGYTF,TGCAGTGCTAGAGATTCCCGGGGCTACACCTTC,TRBJ1-2,-,TRBV20-1,-
CASSLRFPDTEAFF,TGTGCCAGCAGCCTCCGCTTCCCCGACACTGAAGCTTTCTTT,TRBJ1-1,-,TRBV7-2,-
CASSPPGGEGYGYTF,TGTGCCAGCTCACCACCGGGGGGCGAAGGCTATGGCTACACCTTC,TRBJ1-2,-,TRBV18,-
CASSMWQSSNQPQHF,TGTGCCAGTAGTATGTGGCAGAGTAGCAATCAGCCCCAGCATTTT,TRBJ1-5,-,TRBV19,-
CASSPTGRGLGDGYTF,TGTGCCAGCAGCCCAACAGGCCGAGGGCTAGGGGATGGCTACACCTTC,TRBJ1-2,-,TRBV7-2,-
CASSSARESGNTIYF,TGTGCCAGCAGTTCCGCCAGGGAATCAGGAAACACCATATATTTT,TRBJ1-3,-,TRBV6-5,-
CASSLTGGGGPTGELFF,TGTGCCAGCAGCTTAACGGGTGGGGGGGGCCCCACCGGGGAGCTGTTTTTT,TRBJ2-2,-,TRBV7-2,-
CAWGLSSYEQYF,TGTGCCTGGGGTTTAAGCTCCTACGAGCAGTACTTC,TRBJ2-7,-,TRBV30,-
CASSKGTGGAYEQYF,TGTGCCAGTAGTAAGGGGACAGGGGGGGCCTACGAGCAGTACTTC,TRBJ2-7,TRBD1,TRBV19,-
CASSPTGTEETQYF,TGTGCCAGCAGCCCGACGGGGACTGAAGAGACCCAGTACTTC,TRBJ2-5,-,TRBV11-3,once
CASSSAGYDEQFF,TGTGCCAGCAGCTCCGCAGGGTACGATGAGCAGTTCTTC,TRBJ2-1,-,TRBV11-2,-
CASRPTDMGSGEQYF,TGTGCCAGCAGACCCACGGACATGGGATCAGGGGAGCAGTACTTC,TRBJ2-7,-,TRBV2,-
CASGPQGLGTDTQYF,TGTGCTAGTGGTCCCCAGGGTCTCGGCACAGATACGCAGTATTTT,TRBJ2-3,-,TRBV12-5,-
CASYNRGFLAYGYTF,TGTGCCAGCTATAACAGGGGGTTTCTCGCCTATGGCTACACCTTC,TRBJ1-2,TRBD1,TRBV19,-
CASSKSGASTGERTFF,TGCGCCAGCAGCAAGAGTGGGGCGTCGACAGGGGAGCGAACTTTCTTT,TRBJ1-1,TRBD1,TRBV4-1,once
CASRQGNEQFF,TGTGCCAGCAGACAGGGGAATGAGCAGTTCTTC,TRBJ2-1,TRBD1,TRBV19,-
CASSQESRGGAEEQFF,TGTGCCAGCAGCCAAGAATCTCGCGGGGGGGCTGAAGAGCAGTTCTTC,TRBJ2-1,TRBD2,TRBV4-2,-
CASSQVIGARVNYGYTF,TGTGCCAGCAGCCAAGTCATTGGGGCTAGGGTTAACTATGGCTACACCTTC,TRBJ1-2,-,TRBV14,-
CASSTSGSSTDTQYF,TGTGCCAGTAGTACAAGCGGTTCTAGCACAGATACGCAGTATTTT,TRBJ2-3,-,TRBV19,-
CAINQGGTGELFF,TGTGCCATCAACCAGGGAGGCACCGGGGAGCTGTTTTTT,TRBJ2-2,-,TRBV10-3,-
CASSSNTEAFF,TGTGCCAGCAGCTCGAACACTGAAGCTTTCTTT,TRBJ1-1,-,TRBV7-6,-
CATSRDRPGRGPQHF,TGTGCCACCAGCAGAGATCGTCCAGGGAGGGGGCCCCAGCATTTT,TRBJ1-5,-,TRBV15,-
CSDGDTQYF,TGCAGCGATGGGGATACGCAGTATTTT,TRBJ2-3,-,TRBV29-1,-
CASSHRTGGRSYNSPLHF,TGCGCCAGCAGCCATCGCACAGGGGGTAGGTCCTATAATTCACCCCTCCACTTT,TRBJ1-6,TRBD1,TRBV4-1,-
CASSVQDSYNSPLHF,TGTGCCAGCAGCGTACAAGACTCCTATAATTCACCCCTCCACTTT,TRBJ1-6,-,TRBV7-9,-
CASNRFGPNEKLFF,TGTGCCAGCAACCGTTTTGGGCCTAATGAAAAACTGTTTTTT,TRBJ1-4,-,TRBV19,-
CASSSGTSGGGQETQYF,TGTGCCAGCAGCTCCGGGACTAGCGGGGGGGGTCAAGAGACCCAGTACTTC,TRBJ2-5,TRBD2,TRBV11-1,-
CASSVGTGGQPQHF,TGTGCCAGCAGCGTAGGGACAGGGGGTCAGCCCCAGCATTTT,TRBJ1-5,TRBD1,TRBV9,once
CSVEEKSNYGYTF,TGCAGCGTTGAAGAGAAATCTAACTATGGCTACACCTTC,TRBJ1-2,-,TRBV29-1,-
CSVEEPGTGFSGANVLTF,TGCAGCGTTGAAGAGCCCGGGACAGGCTTCTCTGGGGCCAACGTCCTGACTTTC,TRBJ2-6,TRBD1,TRBV29-1,-
CASSQSGQGGQPQHF,TGTGCCAGCAGCCAGTCCGGACAGGGTGGTCAGCCCCAGCATTTT,TRBJ1-5,TRBD1,TRBV4-2,-
CASSFSWDTGELFF,TGTGCCAGCAGTTTCAGCTGGGACACCGGGGAGCTGTTTTTT,TRBJ2-2,-,TRBV27,-
CASSPSDRSYGYTF,TGTGCCAGCTCACCCTCGGACAGGAGTTATGGCTACACCTTC,TRBJ1-2,TRBD1,TRBV18,-
CASSIAGNEQYF,TGTGCCAGTAGTATAGCGGGCAACGAGCAGTACTTC,TRBJ2-7,-,TRBV19,-
CASNPGHVINEQFF,TGTGCCAGCAACCCGGGACACGTAATCAATGAGCAGTTCTTC,TRBJ2-1,-,TRBV2,-
CASSLGLAGGTYNEQFF,TGTGCCAGCAGCTTGGGACTAGCGGGGGGAACCTACAATGAGCAGTTCTTC,TRBJ2-1,TRBD2,TRBV7-8,-
CASSLSIWARGANVLTF,TGTGCCAGCAGCTTGTCCATTTGGGCGAGGGGGGCCAACGTCCTGACTTTC,TRBJ2-6,-,TRBV5-8,-
CASSGAAGSPLHF,TGTGCCAGCAGCGGCGCGGCAGGGTCACCCCTCCACTTT,TRBJ1-6,-,TRBV9,-
CASSTRSRQSYEQYF,TGTGCCAGCTCAACGAGGTCGAGACAGAGCTACGAGCAGTACTTC,TRBJ2-7,-,TRBV18,-
CASRPKAGWNEQFF,TGTGCCAGCCGACCGAAAGCGGGCTGGAATGAGCAGTTCTTC,TRBJ2-1,-,TRBV7-9,-
CASSFRTGDQETQYF,TGTGCCAGCAGCTTTCGTACGGGGGACCAAGAGACCCAGTACTTC,TRBJ2-5,-,TRBV7-9,-
CASSLGRGGPNEQFF,TGTGCCAGCAGCTTGGGGCGGGGGGGCCCTAATGAGCAGTTCTTC,TRBJ2-1,TRBD2,TRBV11-2,-
CATALRAENEKLFF,TGTGCCACGGCCCTACGGGCCGAAAATGAAAAACTGTTTTTT,TRBJ1-4,-,TRBV10-3,-
CASSLKRGANNEQFF,TGTGCCAGCAGCCTTAAGCGGGGGGCCAACAATGAGCAGTTCTTC,TRBJ2-1,TRBD2,TRBV7-3,-
CASSLVASAPEQFF,TGCGCCAGCAGCCTGGTCGCCTCAGCGCCTGAGCAGTTCTTC,TRBJ2-1,-,TRBV5-1,-